These 12 T cell receptor beta chains were sequenced from one sample in a study of T cell responses to AZD1222 COVID-19 vaccine. Assay: immunoSEQ multiplex PCR; the TCRdb copy retains only in-frame clones and omits some. The table shows some 150,000 clones, with 70% to 90% occurring only once. The sequences come from peripheral blood, collected on day 0 of AZD1222 vaccination. All receptors derive from an adult in good health.

V gene TRBV18 combines with J gene TRBJ1-2; 8 nucleotides agree with TRBD1. Germline V gene lookup returns CDR1 KGHSH and CDR2 LQKENI. The CDR3 runs 15 residues. Losses at the gene ends were 2 bases for V and 4 bases for J; bases not matched to a gene: 6. The CDR3 is CASSPDRGVSYGYTF. The CDR3 coding sequence is TGTGCCAGCTCACCAGACAGGGGCGTGAGCTATGGCTACACCTTC. Using reference TRBV18 and TRBJ1-2 for the parts outside the CDR3, the full variable domain is NAGVMQNPRHLVRRRGQEARLRCSPMKGHSHVYWYRQLPEEGLKFMVYLQKENIIDESGMPKERFSAEFPKEGPSILRIQQVVRGDSAAYFCASSPDRGVSYGYTFGSGTRLTVV.

This chain links TRBV6-6 with TRBJ1-1, with D uncertain. V dropped 7 bases and J dropped 0 bases, with 6 bases sitting between them. Germline CDR1 reads MNHNY; CDR2 reads SVGAGI (reference sequence). The length of the CDR3 is 12 residues. Here the CDR3 reads CASISMNTEAFF. In nucleotides, the CDR3 is TGTGCCAGCATCAGCATGAACACTGAAGCTTTCTTT.

This clone was observed once. This chain links TRBV5-4 with TRBJ2-1; D is unclear. The germline CDR1 and CDR2 sequences are SGHNT and YYREEE (reference sequence). The CDR3 has 15 residues. Trimming took off 3 bases at V and 6 bases at J, with 16 bases between the two ends. The CDR3 nucleotides read TGTGCCAGCAGCTCGTACCAGGCGCCTTCCAATGAGCAGTTCTTC. Its translation: CASSSYQAPSNEQFF.

This clone was counted once. The J gene is TRBJ1-1, the V gene TRBV15, with 10 bases fitting TRBD1. With V trimmed by 3 bases and J by 8 bases, 9 bases remained unmatched. This CDR3 is built from 15 residues. The germline gives CDR1 LNHNV, CDR2 YYDKDF (reference sequence). The CDR3 is CATSRSRTGGNEAFF. In DNA, the CDR3 is TGTGCCACCAGCAGGTCCAGGACAGGGGGAAACGAAGCTTTCTTT.

V gene TRBV7-2 combines with J gene TRBJ1-3, with no clear D. V was cut by 5 bases and J by 0 bases, with 11 bases left in between. The CDR3 length is 15 residues. The V gene's germline CDR1 is SGHTA and CDR2 FQGNSA. In DNA, the CDR3 is TGTGCCAGCAGCCCTCAAAGTGGCTCTGGAAACACCATATATTTT. As protein: CASSPQSGSGNTIYF. Variable domain in full (rest from reference TRBV7-2 and TRBJ1-3): GAGVSQSPSNKVTEKGKDVELRCDPISGHTALYWYRQSLGQGLEFLIYFQGNSAPDKSGLPSDRFSAERTGGSVSTLTIQRTQQEDSAVYLCASSPQSGSGNTIYFGEGSWLTVV.

This clone was picked up one time. The chain uses TRBV28 and TRBJ1-5, with 10 bases matching TRBD1. The germline V gene encodes CDR1 MDHEN and CDR2 SYDVKM. V lost 3 bases, J lost 6 bases, and 11 bases stayed unmatched. CDR3 length: 17 residues. CDR3: CASSFPPGQGYTQPQHF. For the CDR3, the DNA is TGTGCCAGCAGTTTCCCACCGGGACAGGGGTACACTCAGCCCCAGCATTTT.

The chain joins TRBV10-2 to TRBJ1-5, with D uncertain. Looked up from germline, CDR1 is WSHSY and CDR2 is SAAADI. The length of the CDR3 is 14 residues. V gave up 6 bases and J gave up 0 bases, with 9 bases separating them. The CDR3 loop is CASSGDYSNQPQHF. The CDR3 nucleotides read TGCGCCAGCAGCGGAGACTATAGCAATCAGCCCCAGCATTTT.

The CDR3 is CASSSGPEGNTIYF. CDR3 coding DNA: TGCGCCAGCAGCTCGGGGCCGGAGGGAAACACCATATATTTT. The chain joins TRBV5-1 to TRBJ1-3, with a tentative D call TRBD1 (5 bases). The CDR3 extends over 14 amino acids. The V end was cut by 3 bases, the J end by 4 bases, with 11 bases between. Germline-derived CDR1 and CDR2 are SGHRS and YFSETQ.

The V gene is TRBV19, the J gene TRBJ1-4; possibly TRBD1 for D (5 bases). CDR3 length equals 14 residues. Germline V gives CDR1 LNHDA, CDR2 SQIVND (reference sequence). With 3 bases removed from V and 5 bases from J, the gap between germline ends came to 10 bases. The CDR3: CASSIRGLNEKLFF. The DNA for the CDR3 is TGTGCCAGTAGTATCCGGGGCCTGAATGAAAAACTGTTTTTT.

The J gene is TRBJ1-4, the V gene TRBV19, with no clear D. V shed 3 bases and J shed 8 bases, with 13 bases lying between them. Germline values: CDR1 LNHDA, CDR2 SQIVND (reference sequence). The length of the CDR3 is 14 residues. The chain's CDR3 is CASSIELSREKLFF. The CDR3 region has the DNA TGTGCCAGTAGTATTGAACTTTCAAGGGAAAAACTGTTTTTT.

This chain uses TRBV28 with TRBJ1-5, with D possibly being TRBD1 (5 bases). The germline V gene encodes CDR1 MDHEN and CDR2 SYDVKM. The length of the CDR3 is 15 residues. V shed 6 bases and J shed 4 bases, with 16 bases lying between them. The CDR3 region is CASSQGSILNQPQHF. As DNA, the CDR3 is TGTGCCAGCAGCCAGGGATCCATCCTAAATCAGCCCCAGCATTTT.

The chain has TRBV9 and TRBJ2-3; the match to TRBD2 covers 12 bases. Germline loops: CDR1 SGDLS, CDR2 YYNGEE. This CDR3 contains 17 residues. The ends lost 0 bases at V and 2 bases at J; junction bases unmatched: 4. The CDR3 is CASSVDPSGRVTDTQYF. As DNA, the CDR3 is TGTGCCAGCAGCGTAGACCCTAGCGGGAGGGTCACAGATACGCAGTATTTT.